This TCR beta chain is from a study of graft-versus-host responses after intestinal transplantation. Across the study: Anti-thymocyte globulin induction, then tacrolimus and steroids for 3 to 4 years, went to all recipients.

TCRdb's copy holds only in-frame clones and misses some; the assay was immunoSEQ multiplex PCR. The table lists tens of thousands of clones, 90% to 95% of them singletons. Study conclusions and caveats: After transplant, early declines in HvG clones were associated with peak levels of circulating GvH clones.

This CDR3 spans 16 amino acids. CDR1 is LNHDA, CDR2 SQIVND, per germline (reference sequence). V lost 8 bases to trimming and J lost 0 bases; unmatched junction nucleotides: 9. About this clone: Its specificity is unknown.

This chain links TRBV19 with TRBJ2-2; 7 bases line up with TRBD2. Sequenced here: PBMCs, sampled about 120 days after intestinal transplantation. The receptor's source is a human patient who received an intestinal transplant, so some T cells may come from the graft donor. The CDR3 nucleotides are TGTGCCAGTGGCGGCGGAAGCGGGGCGAACACCGGGGAGCTGTTTTTT. Translated: CASGGGSGANTGELFF.